The 11 T cell receptor beta chains listed next were all sequenced from one sample in a study of cytomegalovirus exposure and HLA in healthy donors. PCR involved 60 Vbeta and 13 Jbeta primers. Clones were read by immunoSEQ multiplex PCR, and TCRdb kept only the in-frame ones, dropping some. Of some 84,000 clones listed, 63% are singletons. Sequencing used PBMCs. All receptors come from a woman in her thirties or forties in good health and CMV-seropositive.

This chain uses TRBV7-9 with TRBJ1-1; D is undetermined. Germline CDR1 and CDR2: SEHNR and FQNEAQ (reference sequence). Trimming shortened V by 0 bases and J by 2 bases, and 13 bases separated the two germline ends. CDR3 length equals 16 residues. This chain's CDR3 is CASSLALAAANTEAFF. DNA of the CDR3: TGTGCCAGCAGCTTAGCGCTGGCGGCAGCCAACACTGAAGCTTTCTTT.

The chain has TRBV29-1 and TRBJ1-1; TRBD1 matches 7 bases. Germline V CDR1 and CDR2: SQVTM, ANQGSEA. Losses at the gene ends were 7 bases for V and 8 bases for J; bases not matched to a gene: 4. The CDR3 extends over 10 amino acids. CDR3 sequence: CSDYRGEAFF. CDR3 nucleotides: TGCAGCGACTACAGGGGAGAAGCTTTCTTT.

DNA for the CDR3: TGTGCCAGCACCCGAGGGAACGAGCAGTACTTC. Translation gives CASTRGNEQYF. The V and J genes are TRBV25-1 and TRBJ2-7, with TRBD2 as a possible D gene (5 bases). V was clipped by 7 bases and J by 5 bases, with 9 bases between them. Per the germline V gene, CDR1 is MGHDK and CDR2 is SYGVNS. The CDR3 consists of 11 residues.

This clone was seen only a few times. This chain uses TRBV4-3 with TRBJ1-1; D ambiguous. The CDR3 spans 16 residues. Trimming took 5 bases from V and 1 from J, leaving 17 bases between them. Germline lookup yields CDR1 LGHNA and CDR2 YSLEER. The CDR3 loop is CASSYELSRGNTEAFF. CDR3 in DNA: TGCGCCAGCAGCTACGAACTGTCACGGGGGAACACTGAAGCTTTCTTT.

This clone was counted between two and nine times. The chain carries TRBV9 and TRBJ2-7; no reliable D call. Germline CDR1 and CDR2: SGDLS and YYNGEE. The CDR3 sequence is 14 residues long. V lost 0 bases and J lost 0, with 7 bases in between. CDR3 protein: CASSVAVSSYEQYF. In DNA form, the CDR3 reads TGTGCCAGCAGCGTAGCCGTCAGCTCCTACGAGCAGTACTTC. Looking up the rest from reference TRBV9 and TRBJ2-7 gives the full variable domain: DSGVTQTPKHLITATGQRVTLRCSPRSGDLSVYWYQQSLDQGLQFLIQYYNGEERAKGNILERFSAQQFPDLHSELNLSSLELGDSALYFCASSVAVSSYEQYFGPGTRLTVT.

The V gene is TRBV28, the J gene TRBJ1-2, with 11 bases that match TRBD1. With V trimmed by 3 bases and J by 4 bases, 10 bases remained unmatched. Germline CDR1 MDHEN, CDR2 SYDVKM. The CDR3 runs to 17 residues. In DNA form, the CDR3 reads TGTGCCAGCAGTTTTAGGGGACAGGGGGTTCTACCCTATGGCTACACCTTC. Protein product: CASSFRGQGVLPYGYTF.

V is TRBV7-9 and J is TRBJ2-5; no definite D call. The germline V gene encodes CDR1 SEHNR and CDR2 FQNEAQ (reference sequence). Trimming took off 8 bases at V and 2 bases at J, with 9 bases between the two ends. This CDR3 is 12 amino acids long. DNA of the CDR3: TGTGCCAGCGGTATAGTGCAAGAGACCCAGTACTTC. This encodes CASGIVQETQYF.

V gene TRBV10-3 combines with J gene TRBJ2-1; weak D call: TRBD2 (7 bases). The CDR3 has 16 residues. V lost 3 bases and J 2 bases, leaving 14 bases between the germline ends. Germline V gene sequence: CDR1 ENHRY, CDR2 SYGVKD. CDR3 loop: CAISDQGGGPYNEQFF. For the CDR3, the DNA is TGTGCCATCAGTGATCAAGGGGGAGGGCCCTACAATGAGCAGTTCTTC.

The CDR3 nucleotides are TGTGCCAGCAGCCTCGGGGGACGCCGCCAATATGGCTACACCTTC. Translation: CASSLGGRRQYGYTF. The chain links TRBV28 to TRBJ1-2; a weak D match, TRBD1 (5 bases). CDR1 is MDHEN and CDR2 is SYDVKM in the germline V gene. The CDR3 has 15 amino acids. V lost 6 bases, J lost 5 bases, and 19 bases lay in between.

The chain couples TRBV5-4 to TRBJ1-2; possible D gene TRBD1, 5 bases. Germline loops: CDR1 SGHNT, CDR2 YYREEE (reference sequence). This CDR3 is 12 amino acids long. V was shortened by 4 bases and J by 4 bases, with 8 bases between the two germline ends. The CDR3 region is CASSKDSYGYTF. The CDR3 bases are TGTGCCAGCAGCAAAGACAGCTATGGCTACACCTTC.

The V gene is TRBV29-1, the J gene TRBJ1-5; 9 bases are a match to TRBD1. V lost 6 bases and J lost 5; bases outside the gene matches: 8. Germline assignment: CDR1 SQVTM and CDR2 ANQGSEA. The CDR3 is made up of 14 amino acids. In DNA form, the CDR3 reads TGCAGCGTCGAAACAGGGGGCAAGGATCAGCCCCAGCATTTT. Protein: CSVETGGKDQPQHF.